These 16 T cell receptor beta chains were all obtained from the same sample, sequenced in a study of blood T cell repertoires in COVID-19. Assay: immunoSEQ multiplex PCR; the TCRdb copy retains only in-frame clones and omits some. This table has under 200,000 clones, 80% to 90% appearing once. Sequenced input: peripheral blood. These receptor sequences come from a woman aged 80 or older with acute or convalescent COVID-19.

The genes are TRBV5-1 and TRBJ1-1; no reliable D call. This CDR3 has 14 amino acids. V was shortened by 2 bases and J by 1 base, with 9 bases between the two germline ends. Germline-derived CDR1 and CDR2 are SGHRS and YFSETQ. CDR3 loop: CASSLLPGNTEAFF. The CDR3 coding sequence is TGCGCCAGCAGCTTATTACCAGGGAACACTGAAGCTTTCTTT.

The J gene is TRBJ1-1, the V gene TRBV12-5; the D is unclear. Trimming shortened V by 1 base and J by 3 bases, and 6 bases separated the two germline ends. Germline lookup yields CDR1 LGHNT and CDR2 FRNRAP. CDR3 length equals 13 residues. Here the CDR3 DNA reads TGTGCTAGTGGTTTGGGGGAGTACACTGAAGCTTTCTTT. This encodes CASGLGEYTEAFF.

The chain recombines TRBV4-2 with TRBJ2-7; possibly TRBD1 for D (5 bases). V was shortened by 4 bases and J by 3 bases, with 16 bases between the two germline ends. Germline V CDR1 and CDR2: LGHNA, YNFKEQ. The length of the CDR3 is 15 residues. CDR3 protein: CASSPADTLYYEQYF. The CDR3 coding sequence is TGTGCCAGCAGCCCTGCGGACACTCTATACTACGAGCAGTACTTC.

V is TRBV10-3 and J is TRBJ1-2; no clear D gene. Germline CDR1 reads ENHRY; CDR2 reads SYGVKD. V dropped 5 bases and J dropped 2 bases, with 15 bases sitting between them. This CDR3 is built from 15 residues. The CDR3 sequence: CAISPTGGSNYGYTF. As DNA, the CDR3 is TGTGCCATCAGTCCAACGGGTGGGTCGAACTATGGCTACACCTTC.

The gene calls are TRBV27 and TRBJ2-3, with D unresolved. The germline V and J ends were trimmed by 2 bases and 4 bases, with 7 bases remaining between them. The CDR3 covers 13 residues. Germline V gives CDR1 MNHEY, CDR2 SMNVEV (reference sequence). This CDR3 reads CASSLPFSDTQYF. The CDR3 DNA follows: TGTGCCAGCAGTTTACCCTTCTCAGATACGCAGTATTTT.

This clone was found a few times. CDR3: CASSHRAIITDTQYF. Written as DNA, the CDR3 is TGCGCCAGCAGCCACAGGGCGATCATCACAGATACGCAGTATTTT. The chain is built from TRBV5-1 and TRBJ2-3; possibly TRBD1 for D (6 bases). Trimming stripped 4 bases from V and 2 bases from J, with 14 bases between. The CDR3 consists of 15 residues. The V gene's germline CDR1 is SGHRS and CDR2 YFSETQ. Complete variable domain (other parts from reference TRBV5-1 and TRBJ2-3): KAGVTQTPRYLIKTRGQQVTLSCSPISGHRSVSWYQQTPGQGLQFLFEYFSETQRNKGNFPGRFSGRQFSNSRSEMNVSTLELGDSALYLCASSHRAIITDTQYFGPGTRLTVL.

The chain combines TRBV6-5 with TRBJ1-2; 8 nucleotides align to TRBD1. Germline V gene lookup returns CDR1 MNHEY and CDR2 SVGAGI. CDR3 length equals 15 residues. V shed 0 bases, J shed 6 bases, and the junction held 6 bases outside the gene matches. CDR3 residues: CASSYSTRGQNGYTF. The CDR3 DNA sequence: TGTGCCAGCAGTTACTCGACCAGGGGGCAAAATGGCTACACCTTC.

V usage is TRBV6-5 and J usage is TRBJ1-2; 9 bases fit TRBD1. V lost 6 bases and J lost 4; bases outside the gene matches: 6. The germline CDR1 and CDR2 sequences are MNHEY and SVGAGI. The CDR3 loop spans 14 amino acids. The CDR3 DNA sequence: TGTGCCAGCAGCCCGACAGGGGGACTCTATGGCTACACCTTC. Encoded protein: CASSPTGGLYGYTF.

This clone occurred a few times. The J gene is TRBJ2-2, the V gene TRBV6-2 or TRBV6-3; D might be TRBD1 (5 bases). Per germline, CDR1 MNHEY and CDR2 SVGEGT. The V end was cut by 2 bases, the J end by 1 base, with 14 bases between. This CDR3 has 17 residues. The CDR3 region is CASSYPLLTVNTGELFF. CDR3 nucleotides: TGTGCCAGCAGTTACCCCCTTTTGACAGTGAACACCGGGGAGCTGTTTTTT.

This chain connects TRBV11-3 to TRBJ2-7; 7 positions agree with TRBD2. The CDR3 contains 13 residues. Germline V CDR1 and CDR2: SGHNT, YENEEA. Trimming removed 5 bases from V and 9 bases from J; junction bases left unmatched: 10. The CDR3 nucleotides read TGTGCCAGCAGCCAAGCGGGGATAGCGGCGCAGTACTTC. It encodes CASSQAGIAAQYF.

This clone was observed once. The chain employs TRBV7-6 and TRBJ2-7, with D hard to call. Trimming cost V 3 bases and J 6 bases, with 6 bases left between them. This CDR3 contains 11 residues. Germline V CDR1 and CDR2: SGHVS, FNYEAQ. DNA for the CDR3: TGTGCCAGCAGCTTTGGCCCCGAGCAGTACTTC. Its protein product is CASSFGPEQYF. Together with reference TRBV7-6 and TRBJ2-7, the CDR3 gives the full variable domain: GAGVSQSPRYKVTKRGQDVALRCDPISGHVSLYWYRQALGQGPEFLTYFNYEAQQDKSGLPNDRFSAERPEGSISTLTIQRTEQRDSAMYRCASSFGPEQYFGPGTRLTVT.

V and J are TRBV18 and TRBJ2-3; 9 nucleotides match TRBD2. This CDR3 spans 15 amino acids. After removal of 4 bases from V and 2 bases from J, the junction contained 4 bases not matched to a gene. The germline CDR1 and CDR2 sequences are KGHSH and LQKENI. In nucleotides, the CDR3 is TGTGCCAGCTCACAGGGACTAGCAGCCACAGATACGCAGTATTTT. Amino acids: CASSQGLAATDTQYF. Together with reference TRBV18 and TRBJ2-3, the CDR3 gives the full variable domain: NAGVMQNPRHLVRRRGQEARLRCSPMKGHSHVYWYRQLPEEGLKFMVYLQKENIIDESGMPKERFSAEFPKEGPSILRIQQVVRGDSAAYFCASSQGLAATDTQYFGPGTRLTVL.

This clone was recorded only once. Within the sample, other DNA sequences also encode this same CDR3. This sequence joins TRBV24-1 and TRBJ1-2, with 11 bases matching TRBD1. The germline CDR1 and CDR2 sequences are KGHDR and SFDVKD. V trimming: 3 bases; J trimming: 4 bases; junction bases outside the gene matches: 6. This CDR3 is 16 amino acids long. The CDR3 sequence is CATSDPGTGGVYGYTF. The CDR3 nucleotides are TGTGCCACCAGTGATCCAGGGACAGGGGGAGTCTATGGCTACACCTTC.

This chain links TRBV2 with TRBJ2-7; the match to TRBD1 covers 7 bases. The CDR3 spans 13 residues. The germline V gene has CDR1 SNHLY and CDR2 FYNNEI. J was trimmed by 3 bases and V by 6 bases; bases with no gene match: 5. The CDR3 here is CASRRTGYYEQYF. In DNA form, the CDR3 reads TGTGCCAGCAGAAGGACAGGATACTACGAGCAGTACTTC.

J is TRBJ2-1 and V is TRBV18; 11 nucleotides agree with TRBD2. J was trimmed by 7 bases and V by 7 bases; bases with no gene match: 6. Germline V CDR1 and CDR2: KGHSH, LQKENI. The CDR3 contains 14 residues. CDR3 residues: CASCLAGGFNEQFF. Here the CDR3 DNA reads TGTGCCAGCTGTCTAGCGGGAGGTTTTAATGAGCAGTTCTTC.

This chain joins TRBV9 and TRBJ2-1, with 7 bases lining up with TRBD2. Looked up from germline, CDR1 is SGDLS and CDR2 is YYNGEE. The length of the CDR3 is 16 residues. V trimming: 0 bases; J trimming: 10 bases; junction bases outside the gene matches: 13. This CDR3 reads CASSVGQGLRLQEQFF. The CDR3 nucleotides are TGTGCCAGCAGCGTAGGCCAGGGACTAAGGTTACAGGAGCAGTTCTTC.